The present entry profiles one T cell receptor (beta chain) with its context. The antigen remains unidentified. This sample was included in a study of T cell repertoires and HLA-DP antigens. Study-wide context: Transduced HeLa cells presented HLA-DP to CD4+ T cells. Study-level findings and limits: Average cumulative frequency of previously undetected clones was approximately 34% against one allele and under 55% against the other. The CD4+ repertoire was not split into naive and memory.

Amplification used primers for 54 TRBV and 13 TRBJ segments. Assay used: immunoSEQ multiplex PCR; TCRdb lists only in-frame clones, some missing. The table lists about 73,000 clones, 80% of them singletons. V was shortened by 5 bases and J by 9 bases, with 11 bases between the two germline ends. The germline V gene has CDR1 SNHLY and CDR2 FYNNEI. The CDR3 consists of 12 residues. The gene calls are TRBV2 and TRBJ2-1; the D gene is possibly TRBD1 (6 bases). Sequencing was carried out using CD4+ T cells from PBMCs. This sequence originates from a man in his 60s in good health and CMV-seronegative. This CDR3 is CASSSGVGEQFF. The CDR3 DNA reads TGTGCCAGCAGTTCAGGGGTCGGTGAGCAGTTCTTC.